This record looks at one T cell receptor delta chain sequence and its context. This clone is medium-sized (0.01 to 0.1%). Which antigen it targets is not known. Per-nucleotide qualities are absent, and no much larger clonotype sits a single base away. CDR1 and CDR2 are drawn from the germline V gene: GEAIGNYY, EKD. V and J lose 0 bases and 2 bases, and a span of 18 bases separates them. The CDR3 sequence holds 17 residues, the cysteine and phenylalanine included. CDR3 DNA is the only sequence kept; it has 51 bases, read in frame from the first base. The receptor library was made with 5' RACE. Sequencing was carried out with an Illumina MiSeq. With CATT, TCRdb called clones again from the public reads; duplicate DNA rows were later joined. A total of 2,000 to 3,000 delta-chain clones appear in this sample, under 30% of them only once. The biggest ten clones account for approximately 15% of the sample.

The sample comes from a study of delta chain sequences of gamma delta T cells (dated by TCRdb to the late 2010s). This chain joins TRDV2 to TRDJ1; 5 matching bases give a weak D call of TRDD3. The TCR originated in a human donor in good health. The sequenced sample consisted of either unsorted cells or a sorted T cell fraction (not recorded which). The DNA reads TGTGCCTGTGACACCGTGTCGGGGGGCCAAAAAACCGATAAACTCATCTTT. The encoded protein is CACDTVSGGQKTDKLIF.